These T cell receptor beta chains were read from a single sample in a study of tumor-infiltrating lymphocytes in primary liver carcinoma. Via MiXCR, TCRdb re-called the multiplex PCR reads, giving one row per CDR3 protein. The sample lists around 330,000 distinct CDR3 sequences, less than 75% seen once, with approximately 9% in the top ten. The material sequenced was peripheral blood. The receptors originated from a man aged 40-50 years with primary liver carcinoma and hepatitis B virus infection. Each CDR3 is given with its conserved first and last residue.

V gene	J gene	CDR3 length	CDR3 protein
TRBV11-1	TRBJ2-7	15	CASSVRDDTPYGQYF
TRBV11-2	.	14	CDSRAGESTDTQHF
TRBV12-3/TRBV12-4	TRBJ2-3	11	CASSNTDTQYF
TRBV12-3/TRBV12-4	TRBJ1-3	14	CASGRVSSGNTIYF
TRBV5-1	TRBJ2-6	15	CASSQGTTGANVLTF
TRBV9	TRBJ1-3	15	CASSLTGTAGNTIYF
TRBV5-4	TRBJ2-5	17	CARSLRTSGRGRETQYF
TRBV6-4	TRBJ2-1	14	CASSDQPGGGPHIF
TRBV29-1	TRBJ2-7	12	CRVGQGEYEQYF
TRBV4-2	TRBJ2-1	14	CASSQTGPYNEQFF
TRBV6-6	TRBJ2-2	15	CTSAIKGGGAGELFF
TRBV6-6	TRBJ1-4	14	CASSYVDVWEKLFF
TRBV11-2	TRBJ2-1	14	CASSLSSLGHVQFF
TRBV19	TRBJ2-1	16	CASSIGPGAWDNEQFF
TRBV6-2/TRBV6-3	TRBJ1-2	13	CASNLNEGYGYTF